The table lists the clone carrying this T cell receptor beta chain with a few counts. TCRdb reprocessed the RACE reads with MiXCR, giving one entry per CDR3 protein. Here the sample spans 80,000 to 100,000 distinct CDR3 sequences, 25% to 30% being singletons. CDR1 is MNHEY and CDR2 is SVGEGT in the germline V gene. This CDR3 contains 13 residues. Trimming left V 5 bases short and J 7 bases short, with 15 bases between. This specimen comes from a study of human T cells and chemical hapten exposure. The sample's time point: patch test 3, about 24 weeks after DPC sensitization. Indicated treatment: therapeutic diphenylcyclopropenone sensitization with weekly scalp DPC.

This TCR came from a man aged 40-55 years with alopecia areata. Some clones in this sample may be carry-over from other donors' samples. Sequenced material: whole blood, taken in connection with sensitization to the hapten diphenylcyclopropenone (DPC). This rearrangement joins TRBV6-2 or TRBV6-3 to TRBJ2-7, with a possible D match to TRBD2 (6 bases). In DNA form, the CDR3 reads TGTGCCAGCAGTGCCCTTAGCGGAGGGGAGCAGTACTTC. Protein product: CASSALSGGEQYF.